This TCR beta chain emerged from a study of Ad26.COV2.S vaccination and SARS-CoV-2 variants. Overall study: Once or twice, 56 days apart, Ad26.COV2.S was delivered intramuscularly. Study-wide findings and caveats: Once vaccination had occurred, spike-specific CD8+ and CD4+ T cell responses reportedly showed substantial breadth. Overall T cell responses may have been underestimated by the analyses of TCR breadth and depth. Among vaccine recipients, spike-specific TCR breadth exceeded that of placebo recipients.

Sequencing used immunoSEQ multiplex PCR; TCRdb keeps in-frame clones, though not all of them. Of hundreds of thousands of clones listed, roughly nine tenths are singletons. As regards this clone: Its cognate antigen is unknown.

The treatment is: about 20 received Ad26.COV2.S at low or high dose, single or two shots; 5 received placebo; per-sample allocation not given. Collection of samples fell on day 63 after the first vaccine or placebo injection. Germline V gene lookup returns CDR1 MGHDK and CDR2 SYGVNS. The CDR3 is made up of 16 amino acids. Trimming removed 5 bases from V and 3 bases from J, with 17 bases in between. The specimen comprised peripheral blood, sampled in a trial of Ad26.COV2.S vaccine versus placebo. The chain combines TRBV25-1 with TRBJ2-1; maybe TRBD2 (6 bases). The sequence derives from a person aged 18-65 years who received the Ad26.COV2.S COVID-19 vaccine or a placebo. The CDR3 loop is CASSPLPGGLYNEQFF. In nucleotides, the CDR3 is TGTGCCAGCAGTCCCCTCCCTGGAGGGCTCTACAATGAGCAGTTCTTC.